The 16 T cell receptor beta chains presented below share a single source sample, sequenced in a study of cytomegalovirus exposure and HLA in healthy donors. 60 Vbeta and 13 Jbeta primers were used in PCR. TCRdb keeps only in-frame clones here, not all; method: immunoSEQ multiplex PCR. The sample records around 110,000 clones, approximately 9.4% being singletons. Sequencing was performed on PBMCs. The receptors stem from a man younger than 40 in good health and CMV-seronegative.

The V gene is TRBV19, the J gene TRBJ2-1; D unresolved. V was clipped by 4 bases and J by 5 bases, with 15 bases between them. The V gene's germline CDR1 is LNHDA and CDR2 SQIVND (reference sequence). The CDR3 covers 15 residues. The CDR3 loop is CASSTPRLLDNEQFF. The CDR3 DNA sequence: TGTGCCAGTAGTACTCCCCGACTCCTAGACAATGAGCAGTTCTTC.

This clone was counted between two and nine times. The chain links TRBV7-2 to TRBJ2-7; 11 bases fit TRBD1. This CDR3 comprises 16 residues. The germline gives CDR1 SGHTA, CDR2 FQGNSA. J lost 6 bases, V lost 5 bases, and 12 bases had no gene match. The CDR3 spells CASSVSGTGGSSEQYF. The DNA for the CDR3 is TGTGCCAGCAGCGTCTCCGGGACAGGGGGTTCCAGCGAGCAGTACTTC.

This clone was picked up a small number of times. The gene calls are TRBV2 and TRBJ2-5; 7 nucleotides agree with TRBD2. The CDR3 covers 15 residues. After removal of 5 bases from V and 5 bases from J, the junction contained 11 bases not matched to a gene. Germline CDR1 and CDR2: SNHLY and FYNNEI. This chain's CDR3 is CASSPTTSIVETQYF. CDR3 coding DNA: TGTGCCAGCAGTCCCACGACTAGCATCGTGGAGACCCAGTACTTC.

The chain combines TRBV11-3 with TRBJ2-5; weak D call: TRBD1 (5 bases). CDR1 and CDR2 from the germline V gene are SGHNT and YENEEA. The CDR3 has 17 amino acids. The V end was cut by 3 bases, the J end by 0 bases, with 17 bases between. As DNA, the CDR3 is TGTGCCAGCAGCTTCCCCTTGGACACCACGTACCAAGAGACCCAGTACTTC. This sequence encodes CASSFPLDTTYQETQYF.

The chain combines TRBV6-4 with TRBJ2-7; 10 bases map to TRBD1. The CDR3 length is 16 residues. CDR1 and CDR2 (germline): MRHNA, SNTAGT. J lost 2 bases, V lost 0 bases, and 4 bases had no gene match. The CDR3 sequence is CASSDSGGQGTYEQYF. The CDR3, as DNA: TGTGCCAGCAGTGACTCGGGGGGACAGGGGACCTACGAGCAGTACTTC.

V usage is TRBV10-1 and J usage is TRBJ2-1; D is undetermined. Germline values: CDR1 WNHNN, CDR2 SYGVQD (reference sequence). The CDR3 length is 15 residues. Trimming removed 4 bases from V and 8 bases from J, with 18 bases in between. In DNA, the CDR3 is TGCGCCAGCAGTGCGCAGGTTCTTGGATTCGATGAGCAGTTCTTC. The encoded protein is CASSAQVLGFDEQFF.

The V call is TRBV25-1, the J call TRBJ1-6; no reliable D call. Deletions cut 0 bases from V and 6 bases from J, with 9 bases between. From germline, CDR1 is MGHDK and CDR2 SYGVNS. This CDR3 has 15 amino acids. CDR3 amino acids: CASSEYAGLNSPLHF. CDR3 nucleotide sequence: TGTGCCAGCAGTGAATACGCAGGACTTAATTCACCCCTCCACTTT.

This clone occurred once. The CDR3 reads CASSFIGGAGANVLTF. The CDR3 coding sequence is TGTGCCAGCAGTTTTATTGGGGGCGCTGGGGCCAACGTCCTGACTTTC. V usage is TRBV28 and J usage is TRBJ2-6; a possible D gene is TRBD1 (6 bases). The CDR3 runs 16 residues. V was cut by 3 bases and J by 2 bases, with 11 bases left in between. The germline V gene encodes CDR1 MDHEN and CDR2 SYDVKM.

This clone was counted ten times or more. The chain joins TRBV6-5 to TRBJ2-1, with no clear D. This CDR3 has 15 residues. V shed 0 bases and J shed 4 bases, with 10 bases lying between them. Germline CDR1 MNHEY, CDR2 SVGAGI. The CDR3 nucleotides read TGTGCCAGCAGTTACTCCCCTGACTTTTACAATGAGCAGTTCTTC. Its translation is CASSYSPDFYNEQFF.

This chain joins TRBV6-5 and TRBJ1-6, with D possibly TRBD1 on 6 matching bases. Per germline, CDR1 MNHEY and CDR2 SVGAGI. The CDR3 covers 14 residues. V shed 6 bases and J shed 7 bases, with 13 bases lying between them. The chain's CDR3 is CASSPGQLNSPLHF. CDR3 coding DNA: TGTGCCAGCAGCCCCGGACAGTTAAATTCACCCCTCCACTTT.

The chain is built from TRBV5-1 and TRBJ1-1; D perhaps matches TRBD1 (5 bases). Trimming shortened V by 6 bases and J by 3 bases, and 18 bases separated the two germline ends. The CDR3 sequence is 15 residues long. Germline loops: CDR1 SGHRS, CDR2 YFSETQ. The CDR3 sequence is CASNPLAGRDTEAFF. The CDR3 DNA reads TGCGCCAGCAATCCCCTGGCAGGGAGGGACACTGAAGCTTTCTTT.

The rearrangement uses TRBV12-5 and TRBJ2-5; 9 bases align to TRBD2. Germline V gives CDR1 LGHNT, CDR2 FRNRAP. This CDR3 region has 14 residues. V was clipped by 11 bases and J by 5 bases; unmatched bases: 12. The CDR3 DNA reads as TGTGCTTCGTGCCAAGGGCGGGAGGGGGAGACCCAGTACTTC. It translates to CASCQGREGETQYF.

The chain couples TRBV19 to TRBJ1-5; 11 bases are a match to TRBD1. Trimming took 7 bases from V and 1 from J; bases not matched to a gene: 9. This CDR3 is built from 17 residues. Germline-derived CDR1 and CDR2 are LNHDA and SQIVND (reference sequence). The CDR3 coding sequence is TGTGCCAGTACCCGGACAGGGGGCAACCCGAGCAATCAGCCCCAGCATTTT. This gives the protein CASTRTGGNPSNQPQHF.

The chain joins TRBV6-9 to TRBJ2-7; 13 bases align to TRBD2. The CDR3 is 15 amino acids. Germline CDR1 MNHGY, CDR2 SVAAGI. The trim removed 6 bases at V and 6 bases at J, leaving 8 bases unmatched. CDR3 sequence: CASRTGLAGYREQYF. The CDR3, as DNA: TGTGCCAGCAGGACGGGACTAGCGGGATATCGCGAGCAGTACTTC.

With respect to this clone: The same CDR3 is also encoded by other DNA sequences in this sample. The CDR3 region is CASSPSGQAPGEQYF. CDR3 bases: TGCGCCAGCAGCCCCTCCGGACAGGCCCCCGGCGAGCAGTACTTC. The gene calls are TRBV4-1 and TRBJ2-7; 7 positions match TRBD1. Per germline, CDR1 MGHRA and CDR2 YSYEKL. J lost 6 bases, V lost 4 bases, and 12 bases had no gene match. This CDR3 is built from 15 residues.

This chain uses TRBV7-9 with TRBJ1-4, with D possibly being TRBD1 (6 bases). The CDR3 has 15 residues. The V and J ends lost 3 bases and 8 bases respectively, with 16 bases between them. Germline V gene sequence: CDR1 SEHNR, CDR2 FQNEAQ (reference sequence). The CDR3 protein is CASSLGGADGEKLFF. The CDR3, as DNA: TGTGCCAGCAGCTTGGGGGGGGCAGATGGAGAAAAACTGTTTTTT.